This T cell receptor (beta chain) was found in a study of T cell responses to AZD1222 COVID-19 vaccine. Points on this clone: Its target is not known.

Study results and caveats: In all cases, repertoires were sampled only after the peak T cell response. Reports indicate that nearly half of spike-specific TCRs are directed at unmutated variant regions. Vaccination with two AZD1222 doses was followed by a rise in Spike-specific TCR breadth and depth.

The CDR3 covers 14 residues. Germline CDR1 and CDR2: SGHRS and YFSETQ. V was pared by 2 bases and J by 1 base, with 2 bases of the junction left unmatched. The assay was immunoSEQ multiplex PCR, and TCRdb's table has in-frame clones only and misses some. The data show around 130,000 clones, about 90% seen once. The material was peripheral blood, obtained on day 0 of AZD1222 vaccination. The V call is TRBV5-1, the J call TRBJ1-2; 7 bases map to TRBD1. This receptor was taken from an adult in good health. The CDR3 loop is CASSFDRDNYGYTF. The DNA for the CDR3 is TGCGCCAGCAGCTTCGACAGGGATAACTATGGCTACACCTTC.